The 11 T cell receptor beta chains below were found in one sample sequenced in a study of tumor-infiltrating lymphocytes in primary liver carcinoma. Unsorted whole blood yielded the blood RNA, and germline DNA was also extracted. Reverse transcription of roughly 0.5 ug total RNA with a constant-region primer produced TCR beta cDNA. Slightly modified ARM-PCR with three nested multiplex PCR rounds yielded TCR beta libraries. Forward primers for TRBV1-TRBV30 and a C-beta reverse primer served the first two PCR rounds, at roughly 10 cycles each. TCRdb fed the multiplex PCR reads into MiXCR, producing one record per CDR3 protein. The sample yields roughly 330,000 distinct CDR3 sequences, 65% seen once. The specimen sequenced was peripheral blood. The receptors derive from a man aged 35 to 55 with primary liver carcinoma and hepatitis B virus infection.

This clonotype was detected only a few times. The V and J genes are TRBV11-2 and TRBJ2-1, with D unresolved. Per the germline V gene, CDR1 is SGHAT and CDR2 is FQNNGV. The CDR3 is made up of 12 amino acids. Trimming left V 5 bases short and J 5 bases short, with 7 bases between. CDR3 in DNA: TGTGCCAGCAGCGTAAGGGACAATGAGCAGTTCTTC. Protein: CASSVRDNEQFF.

This clonotype has just a few counts. CDR3 protein: CATREWGTQYF. CDR3 in DNA: TGTGCCACCCGTGAATGGGGGACCCAGTACTTC. This sequence joins TRBV28 and TRBJ2-5; no clear D. Germline loops: CDR1 MDHEN, CDR2 SYDVKM. This CDR3 has 11 amino acids. V gave up 10 bases and J gave up 7 bases, with 13 bases separating them.

This rearrangement joins TRBV29-1 to TRBJ1-2; possibly TRBD1 for D (6 bases). CDR1 is SQVTM, CDR2 ANQGSEA, per germline. The germline V and J ends were trimmed by 0 bases and 7 bases, with 9 bases remaining between them. The CDR3 length is 12 residues. The CDR3 nucleotides read TGCAGCGTTGAAGAGGGGGCGTGTGGCTACACCTTC. Translating it yields CSVEEGACGYTF.

Turning to this clonotype: One junction end does not reproduce the germline sequence, and a read error may be involved. The chain links TRBV6-2 or TRBV6-3 to TRBJ2-7; 9 bases match TRBD2. The CDR3 is made up of 16 amino acids. Germline V gene sequence: CDR1 MNHEY, CDR2 SVGEGT. CDR3: CTSSYSPSGKWYGQYF. CDR3 nucleotides: TGTACCAGCAGTTACTCACCTAGCGGGAAATGGTACGGGCAGTACTTC.

On this clonotype: An end of the junction does not agree with germline; a read error may underlie this. The V and J genes are TRBV11-2 and TRBJ2-5; no clear D. From germline, CDR1 is SGHAT and CDR2 FQNNGV. This CDR3 has 18 residues. The CDR3 DNA reads as TGTGCCGGCAGCTTAAGAATTCCACACACCCTATCCCAAGAGACCCAGTACTTC. It encodes CAGSLRIPHTLSQETQYF.

CDR3 protein: CASIVWTEQETQYF. The CDR3 DNA follows: TGTGCCAGTATCGTATGGACAGAGCAAGAGACCCAGTACTTC. V and J are TRBV11-2 and TRBJ2-5, with TRBD1 as a possible D gene (6 bases). This CDR3 is built from 14 residues. The V end lost 9 bases, the J end lost 2 bases, and 16 bases lay between the germline ends. CDR1 and CDR2 (germline): SGHAT, FQNNGV.

The chain employs TRBV4-2 and TRBJ2-1; 9 nucleotides line up with TRBD2. V was pared by 4 bases and J by 4 bases, with 11 bases of the junction left unmatched. Germline lookup yields CDR1 LGHNA and CDR2 YNFKEQ. The CDR3 extends over 17 amino acids. CDR3 in DNA: TGTGCCAGCAGCCGGGAGGTAGCGGGAGCGAGTTACAATGAGCAGTTCTTC. Amino acids: CASSREVAGASYNEQFF.

The chain links TRBV30 to TRBJ2-3, with a tentative D call TRBD2 (6 bases). CDR3 size: 14 residues. Trimming shortened V by 2 bases and J by 8 bases, and 17 bases separated the two germline ends. Germline loops: CDR1 GTSNPN, CDR2 SVGIG (reference sequence). As DNA, the CDR3 is TGTGCCTGGAGTACCCTAGCGCCTCAGGGTACGCAGTATTTT. The encoded protein is CAWSTLAPQGTQYF. The full variable domain, with the rest looked up from reference TRBV30 and TRBJ2-3, is SQTIHQWPATLVQPVGSPLSLECTVEGTSNPNLYWYRQAAGRGLQLLFYSVGIGQISSEVPQNLSASRPQDRQFILSSKKLLLSDSGFYLCAWSTLAPQGTQYFGPGTRLTVL.

This clonotype has a count of ten or more. The gene calls are TRBV10-3 and TRBJ1-1, with D maybe TRBD1 (6 bases). Germline V gene sequence: CDR1 ENHRY, CDR2 SYGVKD. V lost 5 bases and J lost 0, with 13 bases in between. CDR3 length: 15 residues. The CDR3 reads CAISQGWTVNTEAFF. The DNA of the CDR3 is TGTGCCATCAGTCAAGGCTGGACAGTGAACACTGAAGCTTTCTTT.

Turning to this clonotype: A much larger clone differs by one base, so this may be a read error. The chain links TRBV6-5 to TRBJ1-6; perhaps TRBD1 as D (5 bases). Germline CDR1 MNHEY, CDR2 SVGAGI. The CDR3 is 16 amino acids. Trimming left V 4 bases short and J 3 bases short, with 13 bases between. The CDR3 loop is CASSLGRDFYNSPLHF. The DNA for the CDR3 is TGTGCCAGCAGTTTAGGCAGGGACTTCTATAATTCACCCCTCCACTTT.

The chain couples TRBV11-2 to TRBJ2-3, with D unclear. The CDR3 contains 13 residues. Germline V gives CDR1 SGHAT, CDR2 FQNNGV. The V gene lost 11 bases and the J gene lost 8 bases, with 20 bases spanning the gap. The CDR3 DNA is TGTGCCCACAGCTTAACCGGCTTGGGTACGCAGTATTTT. It encodes CAHSLTGLGTQYF.